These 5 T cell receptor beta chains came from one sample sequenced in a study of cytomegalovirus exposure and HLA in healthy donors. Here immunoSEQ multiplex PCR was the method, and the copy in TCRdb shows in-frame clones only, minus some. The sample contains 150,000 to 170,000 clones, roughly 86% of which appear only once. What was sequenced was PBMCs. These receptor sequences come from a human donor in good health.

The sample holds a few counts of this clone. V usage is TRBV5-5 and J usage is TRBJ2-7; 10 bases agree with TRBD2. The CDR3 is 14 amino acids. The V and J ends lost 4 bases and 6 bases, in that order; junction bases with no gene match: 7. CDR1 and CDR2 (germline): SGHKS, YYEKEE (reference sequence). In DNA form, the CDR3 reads TGTGCCAGCAGCGCCGGACTAGCGGTCGGCGAGCAGTACTTC. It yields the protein CASSAGLAVGEQYF.

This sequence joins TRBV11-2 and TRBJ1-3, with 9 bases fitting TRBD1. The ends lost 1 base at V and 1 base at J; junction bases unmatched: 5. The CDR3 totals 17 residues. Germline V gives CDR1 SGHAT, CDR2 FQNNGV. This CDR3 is CASSLGPGTGSGNTIYF. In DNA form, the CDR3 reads TGTGCCAGCAGCTTAGGACCCGGGACAGGGTCTGGAAACACCATATATTTT.

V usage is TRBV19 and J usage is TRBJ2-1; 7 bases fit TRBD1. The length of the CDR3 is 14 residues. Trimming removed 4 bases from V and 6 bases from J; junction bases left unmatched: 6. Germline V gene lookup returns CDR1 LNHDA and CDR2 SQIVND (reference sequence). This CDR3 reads CASSRSGGFNEQFF. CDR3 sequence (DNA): TGTGCCAGTAGTAGGTCAGGGGGTTTCAATGAGCAGTTCTTC.

CDR3: CATAVAGEIGELFF. Here the CDR3 DNA reads TGTGCCACGGCGGTGGCGGGAGAAATCGGGGAGCTGTTTTTT. The genes are TRBV15 and TRBJ2-2; TRBD2 aligns across 7 bases. With 9 bases clipped from V and 7 bases from J, the junction kept 11 bases outside the gene matches. CDR3 length equals 14 residues. Germline CDR1 is LNHNV and CDR2 is YYDKDF (reference sequence).

The CDR3 is CASSQEIGLTNTGELFF. The CDR3 coding sequence is TGTGCCAGCAGCCAAGAAATAGGACTTACGAACACCGGGGAGCTGTTTTTT. The chain links TRBV4-2 to TRBJ2-2; D may be TRBD2 (5 bases). V lost 0 bases, J lost 0 bases, and 11 bases lay in between. The germline V gene encodes CDR1 LGHNA and CDR2 YNFKEQ. The CDR3 loop spans 17 amino acids.